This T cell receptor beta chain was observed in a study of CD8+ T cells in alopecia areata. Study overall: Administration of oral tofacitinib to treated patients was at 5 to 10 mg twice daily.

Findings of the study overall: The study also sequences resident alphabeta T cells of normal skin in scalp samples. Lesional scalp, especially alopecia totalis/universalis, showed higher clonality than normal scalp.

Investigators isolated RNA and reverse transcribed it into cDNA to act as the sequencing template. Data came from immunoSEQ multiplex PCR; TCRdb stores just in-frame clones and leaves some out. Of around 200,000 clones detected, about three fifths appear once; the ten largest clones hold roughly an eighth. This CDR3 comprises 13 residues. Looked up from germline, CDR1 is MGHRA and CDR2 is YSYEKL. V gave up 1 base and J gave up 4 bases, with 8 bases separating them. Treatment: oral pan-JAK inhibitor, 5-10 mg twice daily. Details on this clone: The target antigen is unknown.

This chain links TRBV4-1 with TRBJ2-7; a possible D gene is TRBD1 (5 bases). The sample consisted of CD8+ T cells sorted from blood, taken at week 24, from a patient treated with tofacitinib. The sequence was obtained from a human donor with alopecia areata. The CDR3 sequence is CASSQGRAYEQYF. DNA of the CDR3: TGCGCCAGCAGCCAAGGCAGGGCGTACGAGCAGTACTTC.